This passage covers 26 T cell receptor beta chains from one sample sequenced in a study of CD8 T cells in Susac syndrome. Roughly 0.45 to 1 ug RNA was reverse transcribed with random hexamers. TCRdb re-analysed the immunoSEQ multiplex PCR reads in MiXCR, keeping a single row per CDR3 protein. The sample lists 210,000 or so distinct CDR3 sequences; 85% to 95% were seen once. Sequencing was performed on CD4+ T cells from PBMCs. The receptors were sampled from a human donor with Susac syndrome.

The V and J genes are TRBV9 and TRBJ2-5; 10 nucleotides agree with TRBD1. This CDR3 contains 15 residues. Per the germline V gene, CDR1 is SGDLS and CDR2 is YYNGEE. Trimming at V came to 2 bases and at J to 1 base, leaving 2 bases not matched to a gene. CDR3 loop: CASSVWTGGQETQYF. In DNA, the CDR3 is TGTGCCAGCAGCGTTTGGACAGGGGGCCAAGAGACCCAGTACTTC.

V usage is TRBV9 and J usage is TRBJ1-6, with unresolved D. The CDR3 spans 14 residues. Germline CDR1 reads SGDLS; CDR2 reads YYNGEE. Trimming removed 3 bases at V and 8 bases at J, with 12 bases between. In DNA form, the CDR3 reads TGTGCCAGCAGCGAAACAGCGACGGATTCACCCCTCCACTTT. It codes for CASSETATDSPLHF.

The J gene is TRBJ1-1, the V gene TRBV5-1; D uncertain. Germline V gene sequence: CDR1 SGHRS, CDR2 YFSETQ. V was pared by 0 bases and J by 5 bases, with 11 bases between. CDR3 size: 14 residues. This CDR3 reads CASSLDGRSTEAFF. The CDR3 DNA reads TGCGCCAGCAGCTTGGACGGGAGGTCAACTGAAGCTTTCTTT.

The rearrangement uses TRBV30 and TRBJ1-1, with D unresolved. With 6 bases removed from V and 1 base from J, the gap between germline ends came to 12 bases. The CDR3 sequence is 13 residues long. Germline CDR1 and CDR2: GTSNPN and SVGIG (reference sequence). CDR3 loop: CACRHRGNTEAFF. The CDR3 DNA reads as TGTGCCTGCCGGCACCGGGGGAACACTGAAGCTTTCTTT.

The V and J genes are TRBV20-1 and TRBJ1-5; TRBD1 matches 9 bases. CDR1 and CDR2 from the germline V gene are DFQATT and SNEGSKA (reference sequence). After removal of 4 bases from V and 6 bases from J, the junction contained 7 bases not matched to a gene. The CDR3 runs to 14 residues. This chain's CDR3 is CSANLRQGGQPQHF. The DNA for the CDR3 is TGCAGTGCTAATCTTCGACAGGGGGGTCAGCCCCAGCATTTT.

The V and J genes are TRBV1 and TRBJ1-1; the D call in the table, TRBD1, was not verified against the DNA. TRBV1 is described as a pseudogene. The CDR3 covers 17 residues. The CDR3 DNA follows: TGCACCAGCAGCCAAGAGGCTTGGGGGGCGATGATCACTGAAGCTTTCTTT. This sequence encodes CTSSQEAWGAMITEAFF.

This chain connects TRBV7-2 to TRBJ2-7; D gene unclear. This CDR3 spans 13 amino acids. The ends were cut back, 2 bases at V and 5 bases at J, with 10 bases in the middle. The germline gives CDR1 SGHTA, CDR2 FQGNSA. CDR3: CASSLTFNHEQYF. CDR3 nucleotide sequence: TGTGCCAGCAGCTTAACGTTCAATCACGAGCAGTACTTC.

This clonotype is a singleton in its sample. J is TRBJ2-1 and V is TRBV12-3 or TRBV12-4, with 7 bases fitting TRBD1. The ends lost 5 bases at V and 9 bases at J; junction bases unmatched: 7. The CDR3 is 13 residues long. The CDR3 DNA follows: TGTGCCAGCAGTATGACAGGGTCGGGTGAGCAGTTCTTC. This sequence encodes CASSMTGSGEQFF.

The rearrangement links TRBV30 to TRBJ1-1, with TRBD1 as a possible D gene (5 bases). V lost 4 bases, J lost 5 bases, and 20 bases lay in between. CDR3 size: 15 residues. Germline V gene lookup returns CDR1 GTSNPN and CDR2 SVGIG (reference sequence). CDR3 region: CAWTGTVRLGTEAFF. Written as DNA, the CDR3 is TGTGCCTGGACCGGGACCGTAAGATTGGGGACTGAAGCTTTCTTT.

The gene calls are TRBV6-2 or TRBV6-3 and TRBJ1-2; TRBD1 agrees at 7 bases. CDR1 and CDR2 (germline): MNHEY, SVGEGT. Losses at the gene ends were 6 bases for V and 0 bases for J; bases not matched to a gene: 10. The CDR3 loop spans 16 amino acids. The CDR3 protein is CASSPGGQTSNYGYTF. Written as DNA, the CDR3 is TGTGCCAGCAGCCCCGGGGGACAGACTTCTAACTATGGCTACACCTTC.

This sequence joins TRBV30 and TRBJ1-6; TRBD1 matches at 8 bases. The CDR3 contains 14 residues. With V trimmed by 4 bases and J by 5 bases, 4 bases remained unmatched. Germline values: CDR1 GTSNPN, CDR2 SVGIG (reference sequence). The CDR3 protein is CAWTRGQDNSPLHF. CDR3 DNA sequence: TGTGCCTGGACTAGGGGACAGGATAATTCACCCCTCCACTTT.

About this clonotype itself: One junction end does not reproduce the germline sequence, and a read error may be involved. CDR3: CASSRAPAGGELFF. In DNA form, the CDR3 reads TGTGCTAGCAGCCGGGCCCCGGCCGGCGGGGAGCTGTTTTTT. The chain combines TRBV7-7 with TRBJ2-2; no definite D call. CDR3 length equals 14 residues. The germline gives CDR1 SSHAT, CDR2 FNYEAQ (reference sequence). The whole variable domain, remainder taken from reference TRBV7-7 and TRBJ2-2, is GAGVSQSPRYKVTKRGQDVTLRCDPISSHATLYWYQQALGQGPEFLTYFNYEAQPDKSGLPSDRFSAERPEGSISTLTIQRTEQRDSAMYRCASSRAPAGGELFFGEGSRLTVL.

This clonotype was detected only once. The rearrangement joins TRBV24-1 to TRBJ2-3; 7 nucleotides line up with TRBD1. Per the germline V gene, CDR1 is KGHDR and CDR2 is SFDVKD. Trimming took 1 base from V and 8 from J; bases not matched to a gene: 8. The CDR3 sequence is 15 residues long. CDR3 sequence reads: CATSDFRTGWGTQYF. The CDR3 DNA is TGTGCCACCAGTGATTTCCGGACAGGCTGGGGTACGCAGTATTTT.

The chain joins TRBV13 to TRBJ1-6, with D hard to call. CDR1 PRHDT and CDR2 FYEKMQ come from the germline V gene (reference sequence). V was cut by 2 bases and J by 0 bases, with 8 bases left in between. The CDR3 has 16 residues. The CDR3 DNA reads TGTGCCAGCAGCTTATCGTCGAGCTCCTATAATTCACCCCTCCACTTT. Translation: CASSLSSSSYNSPLHF.

This chain joins TRBV12-5 and TRBJ1-1, with TRBD1 identical over 7 bases. This CDR3 is 19 amino acids long. V was clipped by 2 bases and J by 0 bases; unmatched bases: 15. From germline, CDR1 is LGHNT and CDR2 FRNRAP. The CDR3 is CASGLLHRDSEYMNTEAFF. The CDR3 DNA sequence: TGTGCTAGTGGTTTGCTCCACCGGGACAGCGAATACATGAACACTGAAGCTTTCTTT.

The genes are TRBV20-1 and TRBJ2-5, with a tentative D call TRBD1 (5 bases). From germline, CDR1 is DFQATT and CDR2 SNEGSKA (reference sequence). V shed 2 bases and J shed 0 bases, with 10 bases lying between them. The CDR3 length is 14 residues. The CDR3 reads CSARRPGYQETQYF. CDR3 nucleotide sequence: TGCAGTGCTAGACGCCCAGGGTACCAAGAGACCCAGTACTTC.

This chain links TRBV7-8 with TRBJ2-7, with 10 bases matching TRBD1. The junction had 11 bases not matched to a gene; V was cut back by 7 bases and J by 5 bases. CDR1 and CDR2 from the germline V gene are SGHVS and FQNEAQ. The CDR3 is made up of 15 amino acids. The CDR3 protein is CASNYNRDRGDEQYF. For the CDR3, the DNA is TGTGCCAGCAACTACAACCGGGACAGGGGAGACGAGCAGTACTTC.

The chain employs TRBV5-1 and TRBJ2-7, with TRBD1 matching over 8 bases. Germline-derived CDR1 and CDR2 are SGHRS and YFSETQ. J gave up 3 bases and V 0 bases, and 5 bases lay outside the gene matches. This CDR3 is 15 amino acids long. The CDR3 is CASSLVTGGYYEQYF. For the CDR3, the DNA is TGCGCCAGCAGCTTGGTAACAGGGGGATACTACGAGCAGTACTTC.

The chain is built from TRBV6-2 or TRBV6-3 and TRBJ2-3; D is ambiguous. CDR1 is MNHEY, CDR2 SVGEGT, per germline. Trimming removed 5 bases from V and 7 bases from J, with 13 bases in between. The CDR3 runs to 13 residues. The CDR3 reads CASSPSIYHTQYF. The CDR3 bases are TGTGCCAGCAGTCCCTCGATATACCATACGCAGTATTTT.

The genes are TRBV4-3 and TRBJ2-5; TRBD2 matches 13 bases. Trimming removed 0 bases from V and 2 bases from J; junction bases left unmatched: 3. This CDR3 spans 17 amino acids. Germline CDR1 and CDR2: LGHNA and YSLEER. The CDR3 nucleotides read TGCGCCAGCAGCCAAGAGGGGGGACTAGCGGGGCAAGAGACCCAGTACTTC. Protein sequence: CASSQEGGLAGQETQYF.

This clonotype was found once. V gene TRBV20-1 combines with J gene TRBJ1-2, with D possibly being TRBD1 (5 bases). Trimming stripped 0 bases from V and 0 bases from J, with 14 bases between. The CDR3 is 16 amino acids. In germline, CDR1 is DFQATT, CDR2 SNEGSKA (reference sequence). The CDR3 region is CSARDPLGGTNYGYTF. CDR3 in DNA: TGCAGTGCTAGAGATCCTCTTGGGGGAACTAACTATGGCTACACCTTC.

The rearrangement joins TRBV7-8 to TRBJ1-2, with TRBD1 as a possible D gene (5 bases). Germline assignment: CDR1 SGHVS and CDR2 FQNEAQ. V was shortened by 2 bases and J by 3 bases, with 10 bases between the two germline ends. This CDR3 has 14 residues. CDR3 loop: CASSLTGGDYGYTF. In nucleotides, the CDR3 is TGTGCCAGCAGCTTAACCGGGGGGGACTATGGCTACACCTTC. The full variable domain, rest sourced from reference TRBV7-8 and TRBJ1-2, is GAGVSQSPRYKVAKRGQDVALRCDPISGHVSLFWYQQALGQGPEFLTYFQNEAQLDKSGLPSDRFFAERPEGSVSTLKIQRTQQEDSAVYLCASSLTGGDYGYTFGSGTRLTVV.

V and J are TRBV6-5 and TRBJ1-6; D might be TRBD1 (6 bases). This CDR3 contains 14 residues. V was cut by 4 bases and J by 6 bases, with 10 bases left in between. Germline-derived CDR1 and CDR2 are MNHEY and SVGAGI. CDR3 coding DNA: TGTGCCAGCAGTTCCTTACAGGGTAATTCACCCCTCCACTTT. This gives the protein CASSSLQGNSPLHF.

This clonotype was observed a few times. J is TRBJ2-3 and V is TRBV6-1; 9 bases line up with TRBD2. The CDR3 is 15 residues long. Germline values: CDR1 MNHNS, CDR2 SASEGT. J gave up 3 bases and V 7 bases, and 8 bases lay outside the gene matches. The CDR3 bases are TGTGCCAGCACCCTCACGGCGGGGGGGACAGATACGCAGTATTTT. Encoded protein: CASTLTAGGTDTQYF.

The V and J genes are TRBV15 and TRBJ1-5; the D gene is possibly TRBD1 (5 bases). Germline V gene sequence: CDR1 LNHNV, CDR2 YYDKDF (reference sequence). Trimming shortened V by 0 bases and J by 3 bases, and 9 bases separated the two germline ends. The CDR3 length is 15 residues. CDR3 nucleotides: TGTGCCACCAGCAGAGACGGGGCAGACAATCAGCCCCAGCATTTT. Its protein is CATSRDGADNQPQHF.

V and J are TRBV13 and TRBJ2-7; D is undetermined. The CDR3 has 13 residues. V dropped 3 bases and J dropped 5 bases, with 11 bases sitting between them. Germline values: CDR1 PRHDT, CDR2 FYEKMQ (reference sequence). In DNA, the CDR3 is TGTGCCAGCAGCTTCCAAGGTGTCCACGAGCAGTACTTC. This gives the protein CASSFQGVHEQYF.